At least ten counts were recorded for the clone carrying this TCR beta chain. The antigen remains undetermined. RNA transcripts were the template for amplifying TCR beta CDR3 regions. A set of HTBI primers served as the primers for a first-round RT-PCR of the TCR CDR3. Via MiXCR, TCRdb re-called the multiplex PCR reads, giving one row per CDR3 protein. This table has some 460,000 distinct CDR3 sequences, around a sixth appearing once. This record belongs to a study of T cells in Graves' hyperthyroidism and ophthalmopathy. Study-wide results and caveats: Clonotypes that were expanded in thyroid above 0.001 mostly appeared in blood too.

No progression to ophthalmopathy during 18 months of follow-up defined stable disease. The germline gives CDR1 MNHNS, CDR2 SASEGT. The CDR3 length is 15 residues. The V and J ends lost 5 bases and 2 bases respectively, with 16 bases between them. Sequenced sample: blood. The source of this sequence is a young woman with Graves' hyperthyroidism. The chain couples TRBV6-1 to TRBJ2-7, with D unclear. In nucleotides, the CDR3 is TGTGCCAGCAGTAACTCTGGACCGGCGGCCTACGAGCAGTACTTC. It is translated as CASSNSGPAAYEQYF.